This T cell receptor beta chain was identified in a study of shared clonotypes between healthy human individuals. Each subset's genomic DNA was shared equally among a number of immunoSEQ plates. Replicate PCRs for sorted subsets used approximately 190 ng DNA; this equaled around 28,000 T cell genomes. Sequencing used immunoSEQ multiplex PCR; TCRdb keeps in-frame clones, though not all of them. The table lists about 980,000 clones, roughly 72% of them singletons, with roughly 1.5% in the top ten. A remark on this clone: Its matching antigen is unknown.

General observations from the study: Richness estimates generally favored naive over memory subsets. When naive CD4 clonotypes were compared across a few donors, around 4.6% were shared.

V was pared by 6 bases and J by 10 bases, with 16 bases between. Germline V CDR1 and CDR2: MDHEN, SYDVKM. This CDR3 has 13 amino acids. The clonotype originates from a man younger than 30 in good health. This chain uses TRBV28 with TRBJ2-1, with a tentative D call TRBD2 (6 bases). Sequenced input: memory CD4+ T cells sorted from blood. Subset specified: CD45RA-negative fraction. CDR3 sequence: CASSPGLLGEQFF. CDR3 DNA sequence: TGTGCCAGCAGCCCGGGACTGCTGGGGGAGCAGTTCTTC.